The 12 T cell receptor beta chains listed next were all sequenced from one sample in a study of T cells after posttransplantation cyclophosphamide. TCRdb's copy holds only in-frame clones and misses some; the assay was immunoSEQ multiplex PCR. The sample records tens of thousands of clones, roughly nine tenths being singletons. Sequences were obtained from PBMCs. The receptors shown here come from a woman in her fifties or sixties in good health and a related stem cell transplant donor.

The V gene is TRBV18, the J gene TRBJ1-5; 8 nucleotides line up with TRBD1. There are 16 residues in the CDR3. Germline CDR1 reads KGHSH; CDR2 reads LQKENI. V was clipped by 4 bases and J by 6 bases; unmatched bases: 11. CDR3 nucleotides: TGTGCCAGCTCACTAGGTGCGACAGGGGCCGGTCAGCCCCAGCATTTT. It encodes CASSLGATGAGQPQHF.

This rearrangement joins TRBV5-1 to TRBJ1-4; 11 bases agree with TRBD1. The V gene's germline CDR1 is SGHRS and CDR2 YFSETQ. V was clipped by 3 bases and J by 6 bases; unmatched bases: 7. This CDR3 is built from 16 residues. This CDR3 reads CASSSQPDRGHEKLFF. CDR3 in DNA: TGCGCCAGCAGCTCTCAACCGGACAGGGGGCATGAAAAACTGTTTTTT.

The CDR3, as DNA: TGTGCCAGCAGTGCAGGACGGACGGACTATTCACCCCTCCACTTT. This sequence encodes CASSAGRTDYSPLHF. This chain uses TRBV2 with TRBJ1-6; D call uncertain. Germline values: CDR1 SNHLY, CDR2 FYNNEI. The CDR3 covers 15 residues. V lost 4 bases and J 8 bases, leaving 15 bases between the germline ends.

The chain links TRBV5-4 to TRBJ2-7; maybe TRBD2 (5 bases). The CDR3 spans 14 residues. Germline loops: CDR1 SGHNT, CDR2 YYREEE (reference sequence). V shed 0 bases and J shed 3 bases, with 10 bases lying between them. CDR3 sequence: CASSLGGVDYEQYF. The CDR3 coding sequence is TGTGCCAGCAGCTTGGGGGGAGTAGACTACGAGCAGTACTTC.

The chain joins TRBV18 to TRBJ2-7; the match to TRBD2 covers 11 bases. Germline trimming cut 3 bases from V and 0 bases from J; bases unmatched to any gene: 4. This CDR3 spans 16 amino acids. The V gene's germline CDR1 is KGHSH and CDR2 LQKENI. This CDR3 is CASSPQTSGDSYEQYF. The CDR3 region has the DNA TGTGCCAGCTCACCCCAGACTAGCGGGGACTCCTACGAGCAGTACTTC.

The chain employs TRBV9 and TRBJ2-3; TRBD2 agrees at 13 bases. Germline V gives CDR1 SGDLS, CDR2 YYNGEE. The CDR3 length is 16 residues. The V segment lost 4 bases and the J segment 4 bases; nucleotides outside the gene matches: 6. In nucleotides, the CDR3 is TGTGCCAGCAGCATCACTAGCGGGAGGGCACCAGATACGCAGTATTTT. Translated, it gives CASSITSGRAPDTQYF. Complete variable domain (other parts from reference TRBV9 and TRBJ2-3): DSGVTQTPKHLITATGQRVTLRCSPRSGDLSVYWYQQSLDQGLQFLIQYYNGEERAKGNILERFSAQQFPDLHSELNLSSLELGDSALYFCASSITSGRAPDTQYFGPGTRLTVL.

The chain couples TRBV29-1 to TRBJ2-5, with 7 bases lining up with TRBD1. V lost 1 base to trimming and J lost 7 bases; unmatched junction nucleotides: 21. Germline CDR1 reads SQVTM; CDR2 reads ANQGSEA. CDR3 length: 18 amino acids. The chain's CDR3 is CSVEVGGAAYPVDVTQYF. CDR3 coding DNA: TGCAGCGTTGAAGTAGGGGGCGCAGCTTATCCCGTCGATGTGACCCAGTACTTC.

The V call is TRBV4-1, the J call TRBJ2-3, with D perhaps TRBD2 (6 bases). Per the germline V gene, CDR1 is MGHRA and CDR2 is YSYEKL. V shed 1 base and J shed 8 bases, with 7 bases lying between them. The CDR3 totals 12 residues. The CDR3 DNA is TGCGCCAGCAGCCAAGGACTAGGTACGCAGTATTTT. This encodes CASSQGLGTQYF.

The chain employs TRBV4-2 and TRBJ2-7; the match to TRBD1 covers 8 bases. The CDR3 runs to 16 residues. Per the germline V gene, CDR1 is LGHNA and CDR2 is YNFKEQ. V lost 3 bases to trimming and J lost 3 bases; unmatched junction nucleotides: 10. The CDR3 sequence: CASSQAPGQDYYEQYF. For the CDR3, the DNA is TGTGCCAGCAGCCAGGCCCCGGGACAGGATTACTACGAGCAGTACTTC.

V gene TRBV27 combines with J gene TRBJ2-1; 8 nucleotides match TRBD2. Trimming cost V 5 bases and J 0 bases; bases outside gene matches: 6. The CDR3 spans 16 residues. Looked up from germline, CDR1 is MNHEY and CDR2 is SMNVEV (reference sequence). CDR3 nucleotide sequence: TGTGCCAGCAGTCCGTTAGCGGGAAGCTCCTACAATGAGCAGTTCTTC. It is translated as CASSPLAGSSYNEQFF.

CDR3 nucleotide sequence: TGTGCCAGCAGCACAGGACAGAGCTCCTATAATTCACCCCTCCACTTT. The encoded protein is CASSTGQSSYNSPLHF. This chain links TRBV5-8 with TRBJ1-6; D may be TRBD1 (6 bases). Looked up from germline, CDR1 is SGHTS and CDR2 is YDEGEE. The CDR3 totals 16 residues. V was trimmed by 4 bases and J by 0 bases, leaving 11 bases between them. Full variable domain (missing parts from reference TRBV5-8 and TRBJ1-6): EAGVTQSPTHLIKTRGQQATLRCSPISGHTSVYWYQQALGLGLQFLLWYDEGEERNRGNFPPRFSGRQFPNYSSELNVNALELEDSALYLCASSTGQSSYNSPLHFGNGTRLTVT.

Points on this clone: The same CDR3 can be traced to other DNA sequences in this sample. The chain combines TRBV7-9 with TRBJ1-6; 7 bases align to TRBD1. Germline lookup yields CDR1 SEHNR and CDR2 FQNEAQ (reference sequence). The CDR3 has 15 residues. V gave up 5 bases and J gave up 7 bases; unmatched junction bases: 8. The CDR3 spells CASSPPGQQNSPLHF. CDR3 bases: TGTGCCAGCAGCCCCCCGGGACAGCAGAATTCACCCCTCCACTTT. Full variable domain (remainder filled in from reference TRBV7-9 and TRBJ1-6): DTGVSQNPRHKITKRGQNVTFRCDPISEHNRLYWYRQTLGQGPEFLTYFQNEAQLEKSRLLSDRFSAERPKGSFSTLEIQRTEQGDSAMYLCASSPPGQQNSPLHFGNGTRLTVT.